Here is one T cell receptor beta chain with its context. Per the original methods: Scientists estimated how many nucleated cells there were by amplifying reference gene primers. Clones were sequenced by immunoSEQ multiplex PCR, and TCRdb holds only the in-frame ones, with some missing. V, J and clone size reflect that table, while D and trimming were determined from the DNA. Of about 98,000 clones in the sample, more than 75% were seen once. With 4 bases removed from V and 4 bases from J, the gap between germline ends came to 13 bases. The CDR3 length is 14 residues. Germline CDR1 and CDR2: SGDLS and YYNGEE. The data were obtained in a study of blood T cell repertoires in COVID-19. Study-level background: Specimens from acute and convalescent COVID-19 originated in the United States, Italy and Spain. The analysed material was cDNA or gDNA that came from T cells, B-cell-depleted T cells, or PBMCs.

The chain joins TRBV9 to TRBJ2-3; weak D call: TRBD1 (5 bases). Sequencing was carried out using peripheral blood. The clonotype was recovered from a man aged 50 to 59 with acute or convalescent COVID-19. The CDR3 loop is CASSPRWGADTQYF. The CDR3 coding sequence is TGTGCCAGCAGCCCACGCTGGGGCGCAGATACGCAGTATTTT.